The rows below give T cell receptor beta chains drawn from one sample of a study of T cells after yellow fever vaccination. TCRdb re-called the 5' RACE reads through MiXCR, storing one row per CDR3 protein. Of some 500,000 distinct CDR3 sequences listed, roughly 14% are singletons. The sample consisted of PBMCs, taken on the day of the yellow fever booster vaccination. All receptors derive from a man aged 25-45 years who received the YFV17D yellow fever vaccine. The CDR3 runs from the conserved cysteine through the conserved F or W. The D gene is left open where the match is weak. Part of the rows lack a size; the others show once, few, many or a class for expanded clones.

size	J	V	D	DNA	CDR3
few	TRBJ2-1	TRBV11-1	-	TGTGCCAGCAGCTTCGGGGGGCGGGTATGGCGGGATAGGAGGAATGAGCAGTTCTTC	CASSFGGRVWRDRRNEQFF
few	TRBJ2-7	TRBV7-2	TRBD2	TGTGCCAGCAGCCAGACTAGCGGGGTCTACGAGCAGTACTTC	CASSQTSGVYEQYF
-	TRBJ1-2	TRBV5-5	TRBD1	TGTGCCAGCAGCTTCGCAGGACAGGAGGGCTATGGCTACACCTTC	CASSFAGQEGYGYTF
-	TRBJ2-3	TRBV20-1	TRBD2	TGCAGTGCTACCATTGGGACGGGAGGGCTGGGCACAGATACGCAGTATTTT	CSATIGTGGLGTDTQYF
-	TRBJ1-2	TRBV12-3/TRBV12-4	-	TGTGCCAGCAGGGACATTATTGGCGGCTACACCTTC	CASRDIIGGYTF
many	TRBJ2-7	TRBV19	-	TGTGCCAGCAGCGGTACTAGCAGTTACGAGCAGTACTTC	CASSGTSSYEQYF
-	TRBJ1-1	TRBV10-3	-	TGTGCCATCAGTGAGTTTGGGGAAGCTTTCTTT	CAISEFGEAFF
-	TRBJ2-7	TRBV25-1	TRBD2	TGTGCCAGCAGTTCACAAAGAGCGGGAGAGGGTTACGAGCAGTACTTC	CASSSQRAGEGYEQYF
many	TRBJ1-1	TRBV20-1	TRBD1	TGCAGTGCTGTACCGGGACAGCTTAACACTGAAGCTTTCTTT	CSAVPGQLNTEAFF
few	TRBJ2-1	TRBV11-2	-	TGTGCCAGCAGCCCATATATGGGGAGGAATGAGCAGTTCTTC	CASSPYMGRNEQFF
-	TRBJ2-5	TRBV20-1	TRBD2	TGCAGTGCCCTGAGGACTAGCGGGAGGAGGGAGACCCAGTACTTC	CSALRTSGRRETQYF
few	TRBJ2-3	TRBV7-2	-	TGTGCCAGCAGCTTAGATGCGGGGAGGTCAGATACGCAGTATTTT	CASSLDAGRSDTQYF
few	TRBJ1-2	TRBV30	-	TGTGCCTGGAGTTGGGGGCGCTATGGCTACACCTTC	CAWSWGRYGYTF
few	TRBJ2-7	TRBV6-5	TRBD1	TGTGCCAGCAGCGGACAGGGAAGTTTTTTCTTC	CASSGQGSFFF
-	TRBJ2-5	TRBV6-2/TRBV6-3	TRBD2	TGTGCCAGCAGCCACGGACTAGCGGGCCCTTCCCAGTACTTC	CASSHGLAGPSQYF
few	TRBJ1-5	TRBV30	-	TGTGCCTGGAGCAGGGGCAATCAGCCCCAGCATTTT	CAWSRGNQPQHF
-	TRBJ2-1	TRBV12-3/TRBV12-4	-	TGTGCCAGCACCTCCGCGGGCAGCTCCTACAATGAGCAGTTCTTC	CASTSAGSSYNEQFF
-	TRBJ2-7	TRBV27	-	TGTGCCACCGGAGCCTTCTACGAGCAGTACTTC	CATGAFYEQYF
-	TRBJ2-5	TRBV4-1	-	TGCGCCAGCAGCCAAGTGTCAGGCCAAGAGACCCAGTACTTC	CASSQVSGQETQYF
few	TRBJ2-1	TRBV28	TRBD1	TGTGCCATTAAGGGACAGCTTAAGCAGTTCTTC	CAIKGQLKQFF
-	TRBJ2-1	TRBV5-1	-	TGCGCCAGCAGCTTGGCCTTTGGGCCGGGGAATGAGCAGTTCTTC	CASSLAFGPGNEQFF
-	TRBJ2-1	TRBV5-1	-	TGCGCCAGCAGCTCGGGTCAGGTGTGGGGTGAGCAGTTCTTC	CASSSGQVWGEQFF
few	TRBJ2-7	TRBV7-9	TRBD1	TGTGCCAGCAGCGACCCCGGACAGGGGGCCTACGAGCAGTACTTC	CASSDPGQGAYEQYF
few	TRBJ2-1	TRBV20-1	-	TGCAGTGCTCAGTGGATCGGCGGGACAGAGAATTTTGATGAGCAGTTCTTC	CSAQWIGGTENFDEQFF
once	TRBJ2-7	TRBV6-2/TRBV6-3	-	TGTGCCAGCCACGGCATGCAGAAGACTTTCTACGAGCAGTACTTC	CASHGMQKTFYEQYF
few	TRBJ2-5	TRBV29-1	-	TGCAGCGTTAACTTGGGAGAGACCCAGTACTTC	CSVNLGETQYF
-	TRBJ2-5	TRBV5-4	-	TGTGCCAGCAGCTCCCCGGGCACCCAAGAGACCCAGTACTTC	CASSSPGTQETQYF
-	TRBJ1-2	TRBV11-1	TRBD1	TGTGCCAGCAGTACCGGGACAGGGGGAAGTGGTGGCTACACCTTC	CASSTGTGGSGGYTF
-	TRBJ1-5	TRBV10-2	-	TGCGCCAGCAGGCCCAATACAAATCAGCCCCAGCATTTT	CASRPNTNQPQHF
-	TRBJ2-7	TRBV28	TRBD1	TGTGCCAGCAGTTCGGGACAGGGGATTTCCTACGAGCAGTACTTC	CASSSGQGISYEQYF
few	TRBJ1-4	TRBV5-1	-	TGCGCCAGCAGCAGGTCTTCAACTAATGAAAAACTGTTTTTT	CASSRSSTNEKLFF
-	TRBJ2-7	TRBV6-6	-	TGTGCCAGCGGGCATGGACAGAACTACGAGCAGTACTTC	CASGHGQNYEQYF
-	TRBJ2-7	TRBV11-2	TRBD1	TGTGCCAGCAGTTCCCGACAGGGGCAGTCCTACGAGCAGTACTTC	CASSSRQGQSYEQYF
-	TRBJ2-7	TRBV21-1	-	TGTGCCAGCAGCAAAGTTAGGGTAGCGGGAGAGCAGTACTTC	CASSKVRVAGEQYF
-	TRBJ1-1	TRBV6-1	-	TGTGCCAGCAGCCCCGGACACGGTAATACTGAAGCTTTCTTT	CASSPGHGNTEAFF
few	TRBJ2-1	TRBV18	-	TGTGCCAGCTCACCACCCCAAAGGACCTCCTACAATGAGCAGTTCTTC	CASSPPQRTSYNEQFF
many	TRBJ2-3	TRBV29-1	-	TGCAGCGTTGACCCGCCCCAGACAGATACGCAGTATTTT	CSVDPPQTDTQYF
few	TRBJ2-5	TRBV28	-	TGTGCCAGCAGCTTGTTTGTTCAGGGAGAGACCCAGTACTTC	CASSLFVQGETQYF
few	TRBJ1-1	TRBV24-1	TRBD1	TGTGCCACCAGTGACCTCGGGACAGACACTGAAGCTTTCTTT	CATSDLGTDTEAFF
few	TRBJ2-3	TRBV7-9	-	TGTGCCTCGCTTTCCGGGACCCGCACAGATACGCAGTATTTT	CASLSGTRTDTQYF
-	TRBJ2-2	TRBV27	-	TGTGCCAGCAGTTCAGGGGTCACCGGGGAGCTGTTTTTT	CASSSGVTGELFF
-	TRBJ1-2	TRBV7-8	-	TGTGCCAGCAGCTTAGCCGGGGGTGGCTATGGCTACACCTTC	CASSLAGGGYGYTF
-	TRBJ2-7	TRBV20-1	-	TGCAGTGCTAGAGCCCTCTATGAGCAGTACTTC	CSARALYEQYF
few	TRBJ1-6	TRBV7-2	-	TGTGCCAGCAGCTTAGACTGGGGTGATTCACCCCTCCACTTT	CASSLDWGDSPLHF
-	TRBJ2-7	TRBV3-1	-	TGTGCCAGCAGCCCCTTAGGGGAATACGAGCAGTACTTC	CASSPLGEYEQYF
few	TRBJ2-1	TRBV13	-	TGTGCCAGCAGCTTAGGCCCTGGGGGACGGGAGCAGTTCTTC	CASSLGPGGREQFF